The present entry profiles one T cell receptor beta chain with its context. What it binds is not known. This sample stems from a study of vaccination and CD4 T cells after COVID-19. The Oncomine TCR Beta short-read assay was applied to DNA of cultured CD4+ T cells. One entry per CDR3 protein results from TCRdb running MiXCR on the PCR reads. The repertoire holds around 19,000 distinct CDR3 sequences, with roughly 78% as singletons. Sample treatment: approximately 9-day PBMC culture with coronavirus spike peptide pools or control peptides (ViraFEST assay). V was shortened by 8 bases and J by 5 bases, with 22 bases between the two germline ends. The CDR3 has 15 residues.

The chain couples TRBV5-3 to TRBJ2-5; no definite D call. TRBV5-3 belongs to the ORF category, with a function that is uncertain. The sequence derives from a human donor who received a COVID-19 vaccine. The input for sequencing was CD4+ T cells from blood, cultured in vitro, taken after SARS-CoV-2 vaccination. Written as DNA, the CDR3 is TGTGCCAGCAGCCCTGGAGTCGCCTTGGGGGAGACCCAGTACTTC. It translates to CASSPGVALGETQYF.